This TCR beta chain was identified in a study of sequential checkpoint blockade in melanoma. About the study: 75 to 95 pretreatment tumor DNA samples were TCRβ immunosequenced.

This clone has ten or more counts. The antigen is undetermined. The study's findings and limits: Patients with week-13 increases in T-cell fraction and clonality benefited about 30 times more often.

TCRdb's copy holds only in-frame clones and misses some; the assay was immunoSEQ multiplex PCR. Among approximately 3,300 clones listed, 16% were seen once. Indicated treatment: randomized to nivolumab then ipilimumab (arm A) or the reverse (arm B). Patients had received no earlier DNA-damaging chemotherapy. V dropped 5 bases and J dropped 0 bases, with 7 bases sitting between them. CDR1 is MGHRA, CDR2 YSYEKL, per germline. The CDR3 runs to 14 residues. This specimen consisted of tumor tissue (inferred from file names), obtained from a patient given nivolumab and ipilimumab in sequence. This receptor was taken from a human donor with melanoma. The rearrangement uses TRBV4-1 and TRBJ2-2; no firm D call. The CDR3 sequence is CASSEDANTGELFF. CDR3 in DNA: TGCGCCAGCAGCGAGGACGCGAACACCGGGGAGCTGTTTTTT.